This passage covers 6 T cell receptor beta chains from one sample sequenced in a study of siplizumab effects on memory and regulatory T cells. Sequenced by immunoSEQ multiplex PCR; TCRdb stores in-frame clones only, minus some. Of around 100,000 clones listed, 94% are singletons. Sequenced input: non-Treg CD4+ T cells sorted from blood. Source of these receptors: a human donor in good health.

Only one count was recorded for this clone. This rearrangement joins TRBV5-1 to TRBJ2-1; 8 bases are shared with TRBD2. CDR1 and CDR2 from the germline V gene are SGHRS and YFSETQ. This CDR3 comprises 14 residues. J gave up 4 bases and V 4 bases, and 4 bases lay outside the gene matches. The CDR3 DNA reads as TGCGCCAGCAGCGACGGGAGGGCTTACAATGAGCAGTTCTTC. The encoded protein is CASSDGRAYNEQFF.

A remark on this clone: The same CDR3 also results from other DNA sequences found in this sample. The chain joins TRBV28 to TRBJ2-7; 9 bases are a match to TRBD1. The CDR3 has 13 amino acids. V was pared by 4 bases and J by 3 bases, with 1 base of the junction left unmatched. Looked up from germline, CDR1 is MDHEN and CDR2 is SYDVKM. CDR3: CASSSGQGYEQYF. CDR3 nucleotide sequence: TGTGCCAGCAGTTCGGGACAGGGCTACGAGCAGTACTTC.

This clone was seen once. This chain links TRBV28 with TRBJ2-7; D is unresolved. The CDR3 has 12 residues. CDR1 and CDR2 (germline): MDHEN, SYDVKM. Trimming stripped 1 base from V and 4 bases from J, with 5 bases between. CDR3 DNA: TGTGCCAGCAGTTTATCTTTGTACGAGCAGTACTTC. It codes for CASSLSLYEQYF.

This clone was counted only a few times. This chain links TRBV6-5 with TRBJ2-7; D remains unclear. The CDR3 extends over 15 amino acids. Trimming removed 0 bases at V and 3 bases at J, with 12 bases between. The germline CDR1 and CDR2 sequences are MNHEY and SVGAGI. The CDR3 DNA reads as TGTGCCAGCAGTTACTCGACGGTGGGATACTACGAGCAGTACTTC. Protein: CASSYSTVGYYEQYF.

The chain links TRBV5-1 to TRBJ2-5; the D gene is possibly TRBD2 (5 bases). The V and J ends lost 5 bases and 2 bases respectively, with 16 bases between them. The CDR3 totals 15 residues. Germline CDR1 is SGHRS and CDR2 is YFSETQ. The CDR3 reads CASRVGGEGQETQYF. CDR3 bases: TGCGCCAGCAGGGTTGGAGGAGAGGGACAAGAGACCCAGTACTTC.

V usage is TRBV11-2 and J usage is TRBJ2-7; 9 bases align to TRBD1. From germline, CDR1 is SGHAT and CDR2 FQNNGV. This CDR3 contains 14 residues. The trim removed 5 bases at V and 2 bases at J, leaving 4 bases unmatched. As DNA, the CDR3 is TGTGCCAGCAGCCCACGGACAGGGGCCTACGAGCAGTACTTC. Translating gives CASSPRTGAYEQYF.